This T cell receptor beta chain came from a study of OX40 agonist ivuxolimab in advanced cancers. About the study: Recorded diagnoses for dose-escalation patients were hepatocellular carcinoma, melanoma, renal cell or head and neck cancer. Regarding the study as a whole: CD8+ T cells showed, on average, more clonal expansion than CD4+ cells. Some of the nonresponding patients also showed low levels of normalized T-cell clonal expansion.

Measured with immunoSEQ multiplex PCR; TCRdb has only the in-frame clones, and not every one. Of over 75,000 clones in the sample, approximately 91% were seen once. Autoimmune disease history or systemic immunosuppression excluded patients. Germline V gene sequence: CDR1 LNHNV, CDR2 YYDKDF (reference sequence). Trimming stripped 1 base from V and 5 bases from J, with 12 bases between. The CDR3 length is 15 residues. Concerning this clone: Its antigen is unidentified.

The starting material was CD4+ or CD8+ T cells sorted from blood, obtained in a trial of the OX40 agonist ivuxolimab. This TCR came from an adult with an advanced solid tumor such as melanoma, head and neck, liver or kidney cancer. The chain couples TRBV15 to TRBJ1-5; D ambiguous. CDR3 coding DNA: TGTGCCACCAGCAGAGCCCGTTCCGGTGATCAGCCCCAGCATTTT. Its translation: CATSRARSGDQPQHF. Together with reference TRBV15 and TRBJ1-5, the CDR3 gives the full variable domain: DAMVIQNPRYQVTQFGKPVTLSCSQTLNHNVMYWYQQKSSQAPKLLFHYYDKDFNNEADTPDNFQSRRPNTSFCFLDIRSPGLGDTAMYLCATSRARSGDQPQHFGDGTRLSIL.